This T cell receptor (beta chain) was documented in a study of blood T cell repertoires in COVID-19. Clones were read by immunoSEQ multiplex PCR, and TCRdb kept only the in-frame ones, dropping some. The profile shows 120,000 or so clones, around 81% of them singletons. This TCR came from a man in his thirties or forties with COVID-19, enrolled during active disease. The material sequenced was peripheral blood.

The CDR3 here is CASSYTGYEQFF. The CDR3 DNA reads as TGTGCCAGCAGTTATACGGGATATGAGCAGTTCTTC. This sequence joins TRBV6-6 and TRBJ2-1, with a tentative D call TRBD2 (5 bases). V lost 3 bases, J lost 8 bases, and 8 bases lay in between. Germline loops: CDR1 MNHNY, CDR2 SVGAGI (reference sequence). The CDR3 extends over 12 amino acids.